The 9 T cell receptor beta chains given below trace back to one sample, sequenced in a study of blood T cell repertoires in COVID-19. Data came from immunoSEQ multiplex PCR; TCRdb stores just in-frame clones and leaves some out. Here the sample spans a few hundred thousand clones, around 87% being singletons. Sequencing was performed on peripheral blood. All receptors come from a woman between 55 and 75 years old with COVID-19, enrolled during active disease.

On this clone itself: The junction and the germline gene differ at one end; a read error may be behind it. The rearrangement joins TRBV6-5 to TRBJ1-1; a possible D gene is TRBD1 (6 bases). Germline V gene sequence: CDR1 MNHEY, CDR2 SVGAGI. The CDR3 runs to 13 residues. DNA for the CDR3: TGTGCCAGCACCCCTCGTGGGGGGGCTGAGGCTTTCTTT. Translating gives CASTPRGGAEAFF.

This clone occurred a few times. The V and J genes are TRBV7-2 and TRBJ1-1; 7 bases align to TRBD1. With 0 bases clipped from V and 4 bases from J, the junction kept 8 bases outside the gene matches. CDR3 length: 16 amino acids. The germline gives CDR1 SGHTA, CDR2 FQGNSA. CDR3 region: CASSLAAGGVGTEAFF. The DNA for the CDR3 is TGTGCCAGCAGCTTAGCGGCAGGGGGTGTCGGCACTGAAGCTTTCTTT.

V gene TRBV5-6 combines with J gene TRBJ2-1, with TRBD1 matching over 9 bases. V shed 4 bases and J 2 bases; nucleotides not matched to a gene: 7. From germline, CDR1 is SGHDT and CDR2 YYEEEE. This CDR3 is 16 amino acids long. CDR3 region: CASSPGTGSPYNEQFF. CDR3 coding DNA: TGTGCCAGCAGCCCTGGGACAGGGAGCCCCTACAATGAGCAGTTCTTC.

The gene calls are TRBV6-2 or TRBV6-3 and TRBJ1-5, with 11 bases that match TRBD1. CDR1 is MNHEY and CDR2 is SVGEGT in the germline V gene. The CDR3 has 15 amino acids. J gave up 11 bases and V 4 bases, and 10 bases lay outside the gene matches. The CDR3 here is CASSSDRGRQSAQHF. CDR3 in DNA: TGTGCCAGCAGTTCGGACAGGGGGCGGCAATCGGCCCAGCATTTT.

V is TRBV5-4 and J is TRBJ1-2; D may be TRBD1 (5 bases). The CDR3 totals 13 residues. In germline, CDR1 is SGHNT, CDR2 YYREEE (reference sequence). Trimming shortened V by 1 base and J by 4 bases, and 8 bases separated the two germline ends. The CDR3 DNA is TGTGCCAGCAGCTTGCAGGGAAGCTATGGCTACACCTTC. This sequence encodes CASSLQGSYGYTF.

The chain uses TRBV5-6 and TRBJ1-2; D is possibly TRBD1 (5 bases). This CDR3 region has 14 residues. The germline V and J ends were trimmed by 6 bases and 2 bases, with 14 bases remaining between them. Looked up from germline, CDR1 is SGHDT and CDR2 is YYEEEE. CDR3 residues: CASKENRWNYGYTF. As DNA, the CDR3 is TGTGCCAGCAAAGAGAACAGGTGGAACTATGGCTACACCTTC.

This chain connects TRBV5-6 to TRBJ1-5; TRBD1 agrees at 9 bases. V was pared by 1 base and J by 0 bases, with 8 bases of the junction left unmatched. Germline lookup yields CDR1 SGHDT and CDR2 YYEEEE. CDR3 size: 18 residues. The CDR3, as DNA: TGTGCCAGCAGCTTGAGACAGGGGGGGTCGAATAGCAATCAGCCCCAGCATTTT. Translated: CASSLRQGGSNSNQPQHF.

This clone is a singleton in its sample. The V call is TRBV5-6, the J call TRBJ1-1, with TRBD1 identical over 8 bases. Germline V gene data show CDR1 as SGHDT and CDR2 as YYEEEE. The CDR3 length is 16 residues. The trim removed 4 bases at V and 1 base at J, leaving 9 bases unmatched. CDR3 sequence: CASSRRTGRANTEAFF. The CDR3 nucleotides read TGTGCCAGCAGCAGACGGACAGGGCGCGCGAACACTGAAGCTTTCTTT. The entire variable domain, with the rest obtained from reference TRBV5-6 and TRBJ1-1, is as follows: DAGVTQSPTHLIKTRGQQVTLRCSPKSGHDTVSWYQQALGQGPQFIFQYYEEEERQRGNFPDRFSGHQFPNYSSELNVNALLLGDSALYLCASSRRTGRANTEAFFGQGTRLTVV.

The chain uses TRBV6-6 and TRBJ2-7, with 8 bases matching TRBD2. Germline V gene sequence: CDR1 MNHNY, CDR2 SVGAGI (reference sequence). The CDR3 spans 14 residues. V gave up 7 bases and J gave up 2 bases; unmatched junction bases: 7. The CDR3 sequence: CASTWAGGPYEQYF. As DNA, the CDR3 is TGTGCCAGCACCTGGGCGGGGGGTCCCTACGAGCAGTACTTC.